These T cell receptor beta chains were read from a single sample in a study of long-term antiretroviral therapy in people with HIV. The assay was immunoSEQ multiplex PCR, and TCRdb's table has in-frame clones only and misses some. Here the sample spans around 19,000 clones, 79% being singletons. This specimen was unsorted PBMCs, taken at the start of antiretroviral therapy. The receptor set was obtained from a man aged 25-45 years with HIV. Each CDR3 is given with its conserved first and last residue. D genes are given only for firm matches. The size of a clone is reported for some rows only, either as once, few or many, or as a class for expanded clones.

CDR3 protein	CDR3 DNA	J gene	clone size	D gene	CDR3 length	V gene
CAISPGQETTEAFF	TGTGCCATCAGCCCGGGACAGGAGACAACTGAAGCTTTCTTT	TRBJ1-1	-	TRBD1	14	TRBV10-3
CASSLERTGTYGYTF	TGTGCCAGCAGCTTGGAGAGGACAGGAACCTATGGCTACACCTTC	TRBJ1-2	few	TRBD1	15	TRBV5-4
CASSLTNERINTGELFF	TGTGCCAGCAGCCTCACCAATGAGAGGATTAACACCGGGGAGCTGTTTTTT	TRBJ2-2	-	-	17	TRBV13
CASRLWDRGLGTEAFF	TGTGCAAGTCGCTTATGGGACAGGGGGCTGGGGACTGAAGCTTTCTTT	TRBJ1-1	once	-	16	TRBV12-2
CASSPAGTGSSYEQYF	TGTGCCAGCAGCCCCGCCGGGACAGGGAGCTCCTACGAGCAGTACTTC	TRBJ2-7	-	TRBD1	16	TRBV5-4
CASRRDSSYEQYF	TGTGCCAGCCGGCGGGACAGCTCCTACGAGCAGTACTTC	TRBJ2-7	few	-	13	TRBV7-6
CASSLSGGAHEQYF	TGTGCCAGCAGCCTTAGCGGGGGGGCCCACGAGCAGTACTTC	TRBJ2-7	-	TRBD2	14	TRBV5-4
CAWSPWQGTSPLHF	TGTGCCTGGAGTCCGTGGCAGGGCACTTCACCCCTCCACTTT	TRBJ1-6	-	-	14	TRBV30
CASSIGGASNQPQHF	TGTGCCAGTAGTATCGGGGGCGCAAGCAATCAGCCCCAGCATTTT	TRBJ1-5	-	-	15	TRBV19
CASSLEFNSNQPQHF	TGCGCCAGCAGCTTGGAGTTCAATAGCAATCAGCCCCAGCATTTT	TRBJ1-5	-	-	15	TRBV5-1
CASSYGQGAYNEQFF	TGTGCCAGCAGTTACGGACAGGGGGCCTACAATGAGCAGTTCTTC	TRBJ2-1	-	TRBD1	15	TRBV6-5
CASSFSGGPNEKLFF	TGTGCCAGCAGTTTTTCAGGGGGCCCTAATGAAAAACTGTTTTTT	TRBJ1-4	few	TRBD1	15	TRBV28
CASSQDLEERGGPHNEQFF	TGCGCCAGCAGCCAAGACCTGGAGGAGCGGGGGGGCCCCCACAATGAGCAGTTCTTC	TRBJ2-1	-	TRBD2	19	TRBV4-3
CASSLQARAEAFF	TGCGCCAGCAGCTTACAGGCTCGCGCTGAAGCTTTCTTT	TRBJ1-1	-	-	13	TRBV5-1
CASSYSGRAHEKLFF	TGTGCCAGCAGTTACTCCGGCAGGGCACATGAAAAACTGTTTTTT	TRBJ1-4	-	-	15	TRBV6-5
CASSWGNPTDTQYF	TGTGCCAGCAGTTGGGGGAACCCCACAGATACGCAGTATTTT	TRBJ2-3	-	-	14	TRBV6-6
CASSFSGGALETQYF	TGTGCCAGCAGCTTCAGCGGGGGGGCCTTAGAGACCCAGTACTTC	TRBJ2-5	-	TRBD2	15	TRBV9
CASSLARTSGGANEQFF	TGTGCCAGCAGCTTAGCGCGGACTAGCGGGGGGGCAAATGAGCAGTTCTTC	TRBJ2-1	-	TRBD2	17	TRBV7-2
CASSKVPGQGDYGYTF	TGTGCCAGCAGTAAAGTACCGGGACAGGGAGACTATGGCTACACCTTC	TRBJ1-2	-	TRBD1	16	TRBV6-1
CASSLGGPIFGYTF	TGTGCCAGCAGCTTAGGGGGCCCTATCTTTGGCTACACCTTC	TRBJ1-2	few	-	14	TRBV7-2
CATSRAPSDEQYF	TGTGCCACCAGCAGAGCCCCCTCTGACGAGCAGTACTTC	TRBJ2-7	-	-	13	TRBV15
CASSLDQGDYGYTF	TGTGCCAGCAGCTTAGATCAGGGGGACTATGGCTACACCTTC	TRBJ1-2	medium-sized	TRBD1	14	TRBV11-2
CASSEASAYGYTF	TGCGCCAGCAGCGAAGCTAGCGCATATGGCTACACCTTC	TRBJ1-2	-	-	13	TRBV5-1
CASSLEANSNQPQHF	TGTGCCAGCAGCTTGGAAGCGAATAGCAATCAGCCCCAGCATTTT	TRBJ1-5	-	-	15	TRBV7-2
CASSPTGAPQETQYF	TGTGCCAGCAGCCCGACAGGGGCACCCCAAGAGACCCAGTACTTC	TRBJ2-5	-	TRBD1	15	TRBV7-9
CASSVSEGTQYF	TGTGCCAGCAGCGTTTCTGAGGGTACGCAGTATTTT	TRBJ2-3	once	-	12	TRBV9
CASSFSGIGDTQYF	TGTGCCAGCAGTTTTAGCGGAATCGGAGATACGCAGTATTTT	TRBJ2-3	once	-	14	TRBV28
CASSFEGPLLGEQYF	TGTGCCAGCAGCTTTGAGGGGCCTCTTCTGGGCGAGCAGTACTTC	TRBJ2-7	-	-	15	TRBV5-5
CASSSLAGANTGELFF	TGTGCCAGCAGTTCCTTAGCGGGGGCAAACACCGGGGAGCTGTTTTTT	TRBJ2-2	-	TRBD2	16	TRBV27
CASSQTYEQYF	TGTGCCAGCAGCCAAACCTACGAGCAGTACTTC	TRBJ2-7	-	-	11	TRBV6-1
CASSLAPDRHKDTEAFF	TGTGCCAGCAGCTTAGCCCCCGACAGACACAAAGATACTGAAGCTTTCTTT	TRBJ1-1	once	-	17	TRBV7-2
CASSSLTGSRRDLVVSPLHF	TGTGCCAGCAGTTCCTTGACAGGGAGTCGGAGGGATTTAGTCGTCTCACCCCTCCACTTT	TRBJ1-6	-	TRBD1	20	TRBV28
CASSWGREGRETQYF	TGTGCCAGCAGCTGGGGGCGGGAGGGCCGGGAGACCCAGTACTTC	TRBJ2-5	-	TRBD2	15	TRBV2
CASSLGTQPQHF	TGTGCCAGCAGCCTCGGCACACAGCCCCAGCATTTT	TRBJ1-5	-	-	12	TRBV7-9
CATSTRTAPYEQYF	TGTGCCACCAGCACCCGAACGGCACCCTACGAGCAGTACTTC	TRBJ2-7	-	-	14	TRBV15
CASSFTSAGGPAYNEQFF	TGTGCCAGCAGCTTCACCTCAGCGGGGGGGCCGGCGTACAATGAGCAGTTCTTC	TRBJ2-1	-	TRBD2	18	TRBV7-9
CASSGSNRANQPQHF	TGTGCCAGCAGTGGTAGCAACAGGGCAAATCAGCCCCAGCATTTT	TRBJ1-5	once	-	15	TRBV2